One and the same sample provided the 8 T cell receptor beta chains below, sequenced in a study of identical twins. TCRdb re-called the 5' RACE reads through MiXCR, storing one row per CDR3 protein. The repertoire holds fewer than 350,000 distinct CDR3 sequences, with about 8% as singletons. These data were also reused for a study on yellow fever vaccine responses in identical twins.

The specimen sequenced was memory (CD45RO+) T cells sorted from blood. The receptor set was obtained from a woman aged 18-30 years in good health.

There are many counts of this clonotype. The V and J genes are TRBV5-1 and TRBJ2-3, with a weak D call TRBD2 (6 bases). V was pared by 0 bases and J by 0 bases, with 8 bases between. Germline V CDR1 and CDR2: SGHRS, YFSETQ. The CDR3 runs to 15 residues. CDR3 loop: CASSLESGSTDTQYF. In DNA form, the CDR3 reads TGCGCCAGCAGCTTGGAGAGCGGGAGCACAGATACGCAGTATTTT.

This clonotype was detected ten times or more. The V gene is TRBV27, the J gene TRBJ2-7; no clear D gene. This CDR3 contains 13 residues. V lost 3 bases to trimming and J lost 3 bases, with 9 bases between them. Germline CDR1 and CDR2: MNHEY and SMNVEV (reference sequence). The CDR3 protein is CASSLSPLYEQYF. CDR3 sequence (DNA): TGTGCCAGCAGTTTGTCCCCCCTCTACGAGCAGTACTTC.

This clonotype was found a few times. The chain employs TRBV6-5 and TRBJ2-7; D ambiguous. Germline V gene data show CDR1 as MNHEY and CDR2 as SVGAGI. The CDR3 extends over 12 amino acids. V lost 11 bases, J lost 4 bases, and 15 bases lay in between. This CDR3 reads CASRGYLYEQYF. The DNA of the CDR3 is TGTGCCTCCAGAGGCTACCTATACGAGCAGTACTTC.

V is TRBV14 and J is TRBJ1-6; no clear D. Germline values: CDR1 SGHDN, CDR2 FVKESK. Trimming left V 0 bases short and J 7 bases short, with 7 bases between. The CDR3 loop spans 14 amino acids. CDR3 in amino acids: CASSQETTNSPLHF. The CDR3 region has the DNA TGTGCCAGCAGCCAAGAGACGACGAATTCACCCCTCCACTTT.

The rearrangement uses TRBV28 and TRBJ2-1; D gene ambiguous. CDR3 length: 14 amino acids. Germline V CDR1 and CDR2: MDHEN, SYDVKM. V was cut by 7 bases and J by 8 bases, with 18 bases left in between. The CDR3 loop is CASTPTLVGHEQFF. The DNA for the CDR3 is TGTGCCAGCACTCCGACATTAGTAGGCCATGAGCAGTTCTTC.

This clonotype appeared a few times. This rearrangement joins TRBV27 to TRBJ2-7, with D possibly matching TRBD1 (5 bases). The CDR3 has 15 amino acids. Trimming cost V 2 bases and J 2 bases, with 13 bases left between them. Germline CDR1 MNHEY, CDR2 SMNVEV (reference sequence). This chain's CDR3 is CASSLQGKQTYEQYV. CDR3 DNA: TGTGCCAGCAGTTTACAGGGAAAGCAGACCTACGAGCAGTACGTC.

This clonotype turned up a few times. This chain uses TRBV3-1 with TRBJ1-2; D gene uncertain. The CDR3 has 12 residues. Trimming cost V 5 bases and J 6 bases, with 10 bases left between them. Germline V gives CDR1 LGHDT, CDR2 YNNKEL (reference sequence). The CDR3 nucleotides are TGTGCCAGCAGCGGCGGGAGAGATGGCTACACCTTC. Translation gives CASSGGRDGYTF.

Ten or more counts support this clonotype. At one end the junction does not follow the germline gene, possibly because of a read error. The chain uses TRBV28 and TRBJ1-1; a possible D gene is TRBD1 (6 bases). CDR3 length: 14 residues. CDR1 is MDHEN, CDR2 SYDVKM, per germline. The chain's CDR3 is CASSLWGANTEAFF. CDR3 sequence (DNA): TGTGCCAGCAGCTTATGGGGGGCAAACACTGAAGCTTTCTTT.